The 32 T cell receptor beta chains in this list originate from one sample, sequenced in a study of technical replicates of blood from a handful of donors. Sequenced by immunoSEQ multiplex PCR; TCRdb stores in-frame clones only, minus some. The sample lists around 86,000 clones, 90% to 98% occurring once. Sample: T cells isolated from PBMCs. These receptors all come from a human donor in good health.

The CDR3 sequence is CASSPSGGGLGREQYF. The CDR3 DNA follows: TGTGCCAGCAGCCCTAGCGGGGGGGGCCTAGGACGCGAGCAGTACTTC. J is TRBJ2-7 and V is TRBV11-3; 12 bases are shared with TRBD2. The ends lost 5 bases at V and 6 bases at J; junction bases unmatched: 11. There are 16 residues in the CDR3. Germline CDR1 is SGHNT and CDR2 is YENEEA.

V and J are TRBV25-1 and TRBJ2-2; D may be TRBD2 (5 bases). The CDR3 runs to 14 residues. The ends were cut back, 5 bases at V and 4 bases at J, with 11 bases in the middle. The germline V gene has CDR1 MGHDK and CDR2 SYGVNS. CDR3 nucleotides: TGTGCCAGCAGTATCAGACTACTCACCGGGGAGCTGTTTTTT. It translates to CASSIRLLTGELFF.

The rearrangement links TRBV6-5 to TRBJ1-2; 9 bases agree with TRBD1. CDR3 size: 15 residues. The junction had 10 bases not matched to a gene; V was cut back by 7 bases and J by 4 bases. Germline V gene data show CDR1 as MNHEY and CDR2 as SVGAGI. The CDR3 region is CASTKGTGKFYGYTF. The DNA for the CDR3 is TGTGCCAGCACGAAAGGGACAGGGAAATTCTATGGCTACACCTTC.

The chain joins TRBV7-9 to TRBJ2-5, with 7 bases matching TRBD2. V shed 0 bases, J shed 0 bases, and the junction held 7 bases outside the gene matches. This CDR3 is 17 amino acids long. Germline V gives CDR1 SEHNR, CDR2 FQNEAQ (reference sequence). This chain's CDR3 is CASSLAGLGRDQETQYF. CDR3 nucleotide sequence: TGTGCCAGCAGCTTAGCGGGTCTTGGGAGGGACCAAGAGACCCAGTACTTC.

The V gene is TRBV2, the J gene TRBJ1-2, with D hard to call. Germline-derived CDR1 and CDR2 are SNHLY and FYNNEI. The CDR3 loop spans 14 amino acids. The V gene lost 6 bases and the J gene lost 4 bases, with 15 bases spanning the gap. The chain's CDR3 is CASRRGGSTYGYTF. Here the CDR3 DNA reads TGTGCCAGCAGGAGAGGTGGGTCGACCTATGGCTACACCTTC.

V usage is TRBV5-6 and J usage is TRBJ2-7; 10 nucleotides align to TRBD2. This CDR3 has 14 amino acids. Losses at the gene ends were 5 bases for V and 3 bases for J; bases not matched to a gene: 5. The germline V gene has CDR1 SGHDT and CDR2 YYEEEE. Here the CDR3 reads CASRSTSGIYEQYF. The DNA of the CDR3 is TGTGCCAGCAGATCTACTAGCGGGATCTACGAGCAGTACTTC.

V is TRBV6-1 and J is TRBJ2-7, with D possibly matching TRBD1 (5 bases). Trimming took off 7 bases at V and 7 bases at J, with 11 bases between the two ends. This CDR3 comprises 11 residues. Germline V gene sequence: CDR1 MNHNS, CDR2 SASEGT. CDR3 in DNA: TGTGCCAGCACAGGGTTTGGGGAGCAGTACTTC. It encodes CASTGFGEQYF.

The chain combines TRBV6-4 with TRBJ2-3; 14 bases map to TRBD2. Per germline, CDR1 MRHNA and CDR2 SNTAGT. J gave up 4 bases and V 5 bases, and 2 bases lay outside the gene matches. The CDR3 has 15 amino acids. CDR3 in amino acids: CASSRTSGGSDTQYF. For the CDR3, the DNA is TGTGCCAGCAGTCGGACTAGCGGGGGGTCAGATACGCAGTATTTT.

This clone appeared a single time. The CDR3 is CASSLDALAGGEQFF. The CDR3 bases are TGCGCCAGCAGCTTGGATGCACTAGCGGGAGGGGAGCAGTTCTTC. This sequence joins TRBV5-1 and TRBJ2-1; 13 bases are shared with TRBD2. Losses at the gene ends were 0 bases for V and 10 bases for J; bases not matched to a gene: 4. The CDR3 is 15 residues long. Germline V gives CDR1 SGHRS, CDR2 YFSETQ.

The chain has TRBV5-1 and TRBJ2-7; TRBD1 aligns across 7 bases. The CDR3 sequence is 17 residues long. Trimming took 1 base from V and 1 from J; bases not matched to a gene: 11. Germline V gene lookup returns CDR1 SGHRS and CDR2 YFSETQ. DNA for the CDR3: TGCGCCAGCAGCTTGTCCGTAGACAGGGCATTATCCTACGAGCAGTACTTC. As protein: CASSLSVDRALSYEQYF.

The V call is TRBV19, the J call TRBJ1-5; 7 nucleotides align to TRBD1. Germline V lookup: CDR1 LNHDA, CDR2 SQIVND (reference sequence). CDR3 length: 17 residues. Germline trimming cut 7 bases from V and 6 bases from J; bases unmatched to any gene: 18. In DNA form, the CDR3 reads TGTGCCAGTACTCCATCCTTGAGACAGGGTTCATTTCAGCCCCAGCATTTT. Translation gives CASTPSLRQGSFQPQHF.

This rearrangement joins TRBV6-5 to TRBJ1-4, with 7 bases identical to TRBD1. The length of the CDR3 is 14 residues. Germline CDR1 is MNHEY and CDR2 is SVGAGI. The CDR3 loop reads CACRRLTGSEKLFF. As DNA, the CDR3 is TGTGCTTGCCGGAGGTTGACAGGGAGTGAAAAACTGTTTTTT.

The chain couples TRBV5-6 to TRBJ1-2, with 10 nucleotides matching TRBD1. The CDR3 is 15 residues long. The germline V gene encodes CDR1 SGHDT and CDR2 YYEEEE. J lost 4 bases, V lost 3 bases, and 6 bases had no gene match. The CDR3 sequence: CASSSPGQGFYGYTF. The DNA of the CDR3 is TGTGCCAGCAGCTCGCCGGGACAGGGGTTCTATGGCTACACCTTC. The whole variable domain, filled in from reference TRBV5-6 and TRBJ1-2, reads DAGVTQSPTHLIKTRGQQVTLRCSPKSGHDTVSWYQQALGQGPQFIFQYYEEEERQRGNFPDRFSGHQFPNYSSELNVNALLLGDSALYLCASSSPGQGFYGYTFGSGTRLTVV.

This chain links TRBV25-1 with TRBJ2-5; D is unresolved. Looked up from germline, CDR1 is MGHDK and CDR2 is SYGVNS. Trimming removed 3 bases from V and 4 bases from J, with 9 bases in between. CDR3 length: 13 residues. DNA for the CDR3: TGTGCCAGCAGTGAGCAACAGAGAGAGACCCAGTACTTC. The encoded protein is CASSEQQRETQYF.

CDR3 sequence: CASSLVGETQYF. The DNA for the CDR3 is TGTGCCAGCAGTTTGGTCGGGGAGACCCAGTACTTC. The V and J genes are TRBV27 and TRBJ2-5; D not resolved. The CDR3 loop spans 12 amino acids. V was trimmed by 3 bases and J by 5 bases, leaving 7 bases between them. The germline CDR1 and CDR2 sequences are MNHEY and SMNVEV (reference sequence).

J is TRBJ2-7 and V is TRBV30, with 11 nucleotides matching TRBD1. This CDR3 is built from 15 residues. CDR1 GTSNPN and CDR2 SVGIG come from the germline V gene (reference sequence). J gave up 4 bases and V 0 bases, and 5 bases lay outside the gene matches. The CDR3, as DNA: TGTGCCTGGAGTGTAAAGGGACAGGGGGTGTACGAGCAGTACTTC. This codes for CAWSVKGQGVYEQYF.

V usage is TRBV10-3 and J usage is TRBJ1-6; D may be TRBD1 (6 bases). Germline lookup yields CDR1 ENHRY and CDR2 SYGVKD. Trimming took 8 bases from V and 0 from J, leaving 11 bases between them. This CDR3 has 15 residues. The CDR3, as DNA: TGTGCCATCGCAGGGGAGAGCTCCTATAATTCACCCCTCCACTTT. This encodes CAIAGESSYNSPLHF.

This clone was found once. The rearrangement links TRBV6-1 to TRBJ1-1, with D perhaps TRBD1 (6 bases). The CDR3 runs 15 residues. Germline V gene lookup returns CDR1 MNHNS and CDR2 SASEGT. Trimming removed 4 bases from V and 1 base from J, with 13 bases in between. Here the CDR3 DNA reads TGTGCCAGCAGTGGGATTCAGGGGCAGAACACTGAAGCTTTCTTT. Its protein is CASSGIQGQNTEAFF.

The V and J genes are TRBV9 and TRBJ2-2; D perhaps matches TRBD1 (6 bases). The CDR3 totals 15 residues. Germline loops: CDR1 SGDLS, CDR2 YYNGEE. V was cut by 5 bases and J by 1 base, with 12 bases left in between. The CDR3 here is CASSETGGNTGELFF. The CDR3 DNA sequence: TGTGCCAGCAGTGAGACAGGAGGGAACACCGGGGAGCTGTTTTTT.

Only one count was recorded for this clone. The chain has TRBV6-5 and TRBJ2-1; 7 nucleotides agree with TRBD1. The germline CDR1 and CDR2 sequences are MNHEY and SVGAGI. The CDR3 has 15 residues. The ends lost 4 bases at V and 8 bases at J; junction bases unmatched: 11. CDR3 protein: CASSFPTGLGDEQFF. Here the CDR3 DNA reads TGTGCCAGCAGTTTCCCGACAGGGTTGGGGGATGAGCAGTTCTTC.

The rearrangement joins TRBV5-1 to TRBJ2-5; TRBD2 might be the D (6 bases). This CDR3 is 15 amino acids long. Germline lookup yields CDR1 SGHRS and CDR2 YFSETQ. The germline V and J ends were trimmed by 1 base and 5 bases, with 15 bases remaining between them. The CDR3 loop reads CASSLNGGALETQYF. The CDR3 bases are TGCGCCAGCAGCTTGAACGGGGGTGCTCTCGAGACCCAGTACTTC. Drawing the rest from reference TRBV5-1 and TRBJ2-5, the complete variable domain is KAGVTQTPRYLIKTRGQQVTLSCSPISGHRSVSWYQQTPGQGLQFLFEYFSETQRNKGNFPGRFSGRQFSNSRSEMNVSTLELGDSALYLCASSLNGGALETQYFGPGTRLLVL.

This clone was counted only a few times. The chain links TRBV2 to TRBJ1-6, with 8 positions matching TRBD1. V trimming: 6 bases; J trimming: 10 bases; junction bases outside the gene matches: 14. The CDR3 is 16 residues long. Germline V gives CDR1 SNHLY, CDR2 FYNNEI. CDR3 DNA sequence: TGTGCCAGCAGAGTCGGACAGGGATTGGGCGGCTCACCCCTCCACTTT. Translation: CASRVGQGLGGSPLHF.

The chain's CDR3 is CSVRDRGSYEQYF. The CDR3 DNA follows: TGCAGCGTGCGGGACAGGGGGTCCTACGAGCAGTACTTC. This chain uses TRBV29-1 with TRBJ2-7; 11 bases fit TRBD1. The V and J ends lost 6 bases and 1 base, in that order; junction bases with no gene match: 2. This CDR3 has 13 amino acids. Germline V lookup: CDR1 SQVTM, CDR2 ANQGSEA.

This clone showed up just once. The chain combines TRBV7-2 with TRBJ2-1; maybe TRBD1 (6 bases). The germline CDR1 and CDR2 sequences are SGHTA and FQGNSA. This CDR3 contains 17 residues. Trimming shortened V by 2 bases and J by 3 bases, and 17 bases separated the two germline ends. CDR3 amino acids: CASSLNRAGIFYNEQFF. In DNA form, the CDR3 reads TGTGCCAGCAGCTTAAACAGGGCAGGTATTTTCTACAATGAGCAGTTCTTC.

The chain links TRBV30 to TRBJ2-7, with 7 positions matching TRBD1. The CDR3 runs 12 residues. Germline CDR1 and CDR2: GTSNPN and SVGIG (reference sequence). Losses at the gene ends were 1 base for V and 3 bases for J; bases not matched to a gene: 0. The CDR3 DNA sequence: TGTGCCTGGAGTGCAGGGGGCTACGAGCAGTACTTC. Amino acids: CAWSAGGYEQYF.

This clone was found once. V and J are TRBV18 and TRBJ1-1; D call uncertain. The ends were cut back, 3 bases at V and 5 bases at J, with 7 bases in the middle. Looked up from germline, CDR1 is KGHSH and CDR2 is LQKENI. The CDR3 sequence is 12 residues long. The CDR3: CASSPGATEAFF. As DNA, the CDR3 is TGTGCCAGCTCACCGGGCGCAACTGAAGCTTTCTTT.

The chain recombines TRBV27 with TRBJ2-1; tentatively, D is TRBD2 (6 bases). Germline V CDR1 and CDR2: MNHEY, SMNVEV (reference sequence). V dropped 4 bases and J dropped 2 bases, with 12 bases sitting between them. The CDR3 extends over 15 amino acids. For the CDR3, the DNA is TGTGCCAGCAGTTCGTCCCCGGGGGCCTACAATGAGCAGTTCTTC. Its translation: CASSSSPGAYNEQFF.

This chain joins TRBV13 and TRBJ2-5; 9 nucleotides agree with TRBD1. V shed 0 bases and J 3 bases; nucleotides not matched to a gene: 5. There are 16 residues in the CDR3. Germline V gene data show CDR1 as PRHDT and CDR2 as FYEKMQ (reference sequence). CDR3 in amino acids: CASSLGGTGFEETQYF. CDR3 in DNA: TGTGCCAGCAGCTTAGGTGGGACAGGGTTTGAAGAGACCCAGTACTTC.

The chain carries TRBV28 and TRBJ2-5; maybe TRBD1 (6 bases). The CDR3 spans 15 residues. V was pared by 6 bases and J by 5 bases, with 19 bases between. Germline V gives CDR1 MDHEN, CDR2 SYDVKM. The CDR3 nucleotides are TGTGCCAGCAGCCCCGGGACATTAATGGGGGAGACCCAGTACTTC. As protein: CASSPGTLMGETQYF.

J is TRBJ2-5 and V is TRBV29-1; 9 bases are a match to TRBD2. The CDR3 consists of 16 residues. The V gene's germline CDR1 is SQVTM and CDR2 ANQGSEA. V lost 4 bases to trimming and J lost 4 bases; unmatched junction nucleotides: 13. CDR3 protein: CSVVVAGGKILETQYF. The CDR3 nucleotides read TGCAGCGTTGTGGTTGCGGGGGGGAAAATTTTAGAGACCCAGTACTTC. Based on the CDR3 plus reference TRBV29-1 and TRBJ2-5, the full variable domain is SAVISQKPSRDICQRGTSLTIQCQVDSQVTMMFWYRQQPGQSLTLIATANQGSEATYESGFVIDKFPISRPNLTFSTLTVSNMSPEDSSIYLCSVVVAGGKILETQYFGPGTRLLVL.

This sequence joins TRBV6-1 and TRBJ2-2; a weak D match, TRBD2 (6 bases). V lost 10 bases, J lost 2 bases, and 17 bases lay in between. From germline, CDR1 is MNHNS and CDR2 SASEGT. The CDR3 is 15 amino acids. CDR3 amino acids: CATTPGGTNTGELFF. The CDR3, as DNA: TGTGCCACCACGCCCGGGGGAACCAACACCGGGGAGCTGTTTTTT.

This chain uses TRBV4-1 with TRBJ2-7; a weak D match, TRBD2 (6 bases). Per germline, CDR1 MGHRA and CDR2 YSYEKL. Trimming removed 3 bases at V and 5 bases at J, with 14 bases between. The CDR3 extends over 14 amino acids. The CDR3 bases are TGCGCCAGCAGCCAGGGAGGAGAGAGCAACGAGCAGTACTTC. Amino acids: CASSQGGESNEQYF.